These 2 T cell receptor beta chains originate from one sample sequenced in a study of CD8 T cells in ankylosing spondylitis. Via MiXCR, TCRdb re-called the 5' RACE reads, giving one row per CDR3 protein. The sample lists about 36,000 distinct CDR3 sequences, 6% seen once, with approximately 12% in the top ten. The material sequenced was blood, either unsorted or a sorted T cell fraction (not recorded which). The receptors come from a male donor with ankylosing spondylitis or in good health (not recorded which).

This clonotype was recorded at least ten times. This chain joins TRBV7-2 and TRBJ2-3; TRBD2 matches 7 bases. CDR3 length equals 15 residues. V trimming: 4 bases; J trimming: 0 bases; junction bases outside the gene matches: 4. CDR1 and CDR2 (germline): SGHTA, FQGNSA. CDR3 protein: CASSSQRGSTDTQYF. For the CDR3, the DNA is TGTGCCAGCAGCTCCCAGCGGGGTAGCACAGATACGCAGTATTTT.

This clonotype was counted ten times or more. V usage is TRBV5-1 and J usage is TRBJ1-1; a weak D match, TRBD1 (6 bases). The germline V gene has CDR1 SGHRS and CDR2 YFSETQ. Trimming stripped 1 base from V and 0 bases from J, with 19 bases between. This CDR3 is built from 18 residues. The DNA for the CDR3 is TGCGCCAGCAGCTTGAAGATCCCGGGGGGCGGGATGAACACTGAAGCTTTCTTT. Protein: CASSLKIPGGGMNTEAFF.